This TCR beta chain was identified during a study of blood T cell dynamics during melanoma immunotherapy. Whole-study results and caveats: Disease-control patients' PBMC repertoires became either more clonal or more diverse at W3.

In the case of this clone: The antigen is undetermined.

As for time point: pre-treatment baseline. The CDR3 is 16 amino acids. Looked up from germline, CDR1 is SSHAT and CDR2 is FNYEAQ (reference sequence). DNA loading was fixed at 350 to 450 ng for all bulk PBMC samples. The table came from immunoSEQ multiplex PCR; TCRdb's copy has only in-frame clones and leaves some out. The sample includes roughly 14,000 clones, 85% to 90% seen only once; the top ten take approximately 4.7%. The chain joins TRBV7-7 to TRBJ2-5; TRBD1 matches 7 bases. The J call may be faulty, since TRBJ2-7 better matches the DNA end. The source is a human donor with melanoma. This specimen was blood, taken from a patient treated with checkpoint blockade. This CDR3 reads CASSVRDRDRDLEQYF. CDR3 coding DNA: TGTGCCAGCAGTGTCCGGGACAGAGATCGTGACCTCGAGCAGTACTTC.